Below are 12 T cell receptor beta chains sequenced from a single sample in a study of T cell repertoires in ileal Crohn's disease. Time point: inflamed ileum from the surgical specimen. Measured with immunoSEQ multiplex PCR; TCRdb has only the in-frame clones, and not every one. The sample contains about 11,000 clones, around 90% of which appear only once. Input material: ileal tissue. The receptors shown here come from an adult with Crohn's disease.

The V and J genes are TRBV7-2 and TRBJ1-3, with D hard to call. There are 13 residues in the CDR3. Trimming shortened V by 5 bases and J by 2 bases, and 7 bases separated the two germline ends. Germline values: CDR1 SGHTA, CDR2 FQGNSA. The CDR3 region is CASSPSTGNTIYF. The CDR3 DNA is TGTGCCAGCAGCCCATCCACTGGAAACACCATATATTTT. The whole variable domain, remainder taken from reference TRBV7-2 and TRBJ1-3, is GAGVSQSPSNKVTEKGKDVELRCDPISGHTALYWYRQSLGQGLEFLIYFQGNSAPDKSGLPSDRFSAERTGGSVSTLTIQRTQQEDSAVYLCASSPSTGNTIYFGEGSWLTVV.

The CDR3 loop reads CASSLYSEKFDEQFF. The DNA for the CDR3 is TGTGCCAGCAGCTTGTACTCGGAGAAATTCGATGAGCAGTTCTTC. The chain uses TRBV5-6 and TRBJ2-1; D remains unclear. Deletions cut 1 base from V and 8 bases from J, with 16 bases between. CDR1 and CDR2 from the germline V gene are SGHDT and YYEEEE. This CDR3 spans 15 amino acids.

This clone has only a few counts. The chain joins TRBV5-4 to TRBJ1-1; D may be TRBD1 (5 bases). The CDR3 extends over 14 amino acids. From germline, CDR1 is SGHNT and CDR2 YYREEE (reference sequence). V dropped 0 bases and J dropped 4 bases, with 10 bases sitting between them. The CDR3 coding sequence is TGTGCCAGCAGCTTGGCCTGGGGGACCACTGAAGCTTTCTTT. It encodes CASSLAWGTTEAFF. The full variable domain, with the rest looked up from reference TRBV5-4 and TRBJ1-1, is ETGVTQSPTHLIKTRGQQVTLRCSSQSGHNTVSWYQQALGQGPQFIFQYYREEENGRGNFPPRFSGLQFPNYSSELNVNALELDDSALYLCASSLAWGTTEAFFGQGTRLTVV.

V gene TRBV6-5 combines with J gene TRBJ2-1, with 15 bases identical to TRBD2. V was pared by 6 bases and J by 10 bases, with 7 bases of the junction left unmatched. The CDR3 loop spans 15 amino acids. Germline V lookup: CDR1 MNHEY, CDR2 SVGAGI. This CDR3 reads CASSLGTSGRKEQFF. Here the CDR3 DNA reads TGTGCCAGCAGCCTAGGGACTAGCGGGAGGAAGGAGCAGTTCTTC.

The rearrangement joins TRBV5-1 to TRBJ2-1, with a weak D call TRBD1 (6 bases). Trimming pared 2 bases from V and 9 bases from J, leaving 21 bases between. In germline, CDR1 is SGHRS, CDR2 YFSETQ. This CDR3 spans 16 amino acids. CDR3 in DNA: TGCGCCAGCAGCTTTGGCCGGGGAGCCCAAGGGGGTGAGCAGTTCTTC. Translated: CASSFGRGAQGGEQFF.

The CDR3 is CASSPYREITEAFF. CDR3 coding DNA: TGTGCCAGCTCACCATACAGGGAAATCACTGAAGCTTTCTTT. The rearrangement uses TRBV18 and TRBJ1-1, with D perhaps TRBD1 (6 bases). The CDR3 consists of 14 residues. Trimming shortened V by 2 bases and J by 4 bases, and 11 bases separated the two germline ends. CDR1 is KGHSH and CDR2 is LQKENI in the germline V gene.

The chain combines TRBV6-1 with TRBJ1-1; D is unresolved. With 6 bases removed from V and 1 base from J, the gap between germline ends came to 3 bases. The CDR3 runs 11 residues. Germline V CDR1 and CDR2: MNHNS, SASEGT. Here the CDR3 reads CASSPNTEAFF. In nucleotides, the CDR3 is TGTGCCAGCAGCCCGAACACTGAAGCTTTCTTT.

This clone came up a few times. The gene calls are TRBV7-3 and TRBJ2-1; 8 positions agree with TRBD2. With V trimmed by 4 bases and J by 8 bases, 10 bases remained unmatched. In germline, CDR1 is SGHTA, CDR2 FQGTGA. The CDR3 sequence is 15 residues long. The CDR3, as DNA: TGTGCCAGCAGCTCGACTAGCGAGAGGTTCGATGAGCAGTTCTTC. It is translated as CASSSTSERFDEQFF.

The rearrangement joins TRBV5-1 to TRBJ2-5; D tentatively fits TRBD1 or TRBD2 (5 bases each). CDR1 and CDR2 (germline): SGHRS, YFSETQ. V was shortened by 0 bases and J by 2 bases, with 11 bases between the two germline ends. The CDR3 spans 15 residues. CDR3 residues: CASSLDTGPQETQYF. The CDR3 DNA follows: TGCGCCAGCAGCTTGGATACGGGACCTCAAGAGACCCAGTACTTC. The entire variable domain, with the rest obtained from reference TRBV5-1 and TRBJ2-5, is as follows: KAGVTQTPRYLIKTRGQQVTLSCSPISGHRSVSWYQQTPGQGLQFLFEYFSETQRNKGNFPGRFSGRQFSNSRSEMNVSTLELGDSALYLCASSLDTGPQETQYFGPGTRLLVL.

The CDR3 spells CASSLVTTNEKLFF. CDR3 nucleotide sequence: TGTGCCAGCAGCTTAGTCACAACTAATGAAAAACTGTTTTTT. The chain links TRBV11-3 to TRBJ1-4; D not resolved. Per the germline V gene, CDR1 is SGHNT and CDR2 is YENEEA. The V end was cut by 1 base, the J end by 0 bases, with 3 bases between. The CDR3 length is 14 residues.

The chain has TRBV30 and TRBJ1-5, with TRBD1 as a possible D gene (5 bases). The CDR3 is 14 amino acids. The V gene lost 3 bases and the J gene lost 5 bases, with 14 bases spanning the gap. Germline CDR1 GTSNPN, CDR2 SVGIG (reference sequence). CDR3 sequence reads: CAWRGPGEDQPQHF. CDR3 nucleotides: TGTGCCTGGAGAGGCCCGGGGGAAGATCAGCCCCAGCATTTT.

V and J are TRBV7-3 and TRBJ2-7; D perhaps matches TRBD2 (6 bases). Trimming removed 2 bases from V and 1 base from J, with 12 bases in between. Germline CDR1 and CDR2: SGHTA and FQGTGA. The CDR3 consists of 15 residues. The CDR3 nucleotides are TGTGCCAGCAGCTTAGACGGGGCGGGGTCCTACGAGCAGTACTTC. Amino acid sequence: CASSLDGAGSYEQYF.